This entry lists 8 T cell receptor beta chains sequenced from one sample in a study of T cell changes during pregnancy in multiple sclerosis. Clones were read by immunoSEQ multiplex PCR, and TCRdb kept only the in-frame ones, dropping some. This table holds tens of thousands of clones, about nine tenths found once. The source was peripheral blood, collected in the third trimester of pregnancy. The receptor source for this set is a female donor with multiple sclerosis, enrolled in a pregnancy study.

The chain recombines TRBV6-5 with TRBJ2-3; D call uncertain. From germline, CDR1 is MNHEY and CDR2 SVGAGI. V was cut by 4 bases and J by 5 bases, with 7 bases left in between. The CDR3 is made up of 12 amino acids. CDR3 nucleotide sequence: TGTGCCAGCAGTTCACCGGGAGATACGCAGTATTTT. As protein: CASSSPGDTQYF.

CDR3 bases: TGTGCCAGCGAAGGGACAGCCTACAATGAGCAGTTCTTC. It codes for CASEGTAYNEQFF. V and J are TRBV2 and TRBJ2-1, with 7 bases that match TRBD1. After removal of 8 bases from V and 2 bases from J, the junction contained 3 bases not matched to a gene. Per the germline V gene, CDR1 is SNHLY and CDR2 is FYNNEI. CDR3 length equals 13 residues.

Written as DNA, the CDR3 is TGTGCCAGCAGTGAAGTATCCAGGTACAATGAGCAGTTCTTC. This codes for CASSEVSRYNEQFF. The chain employs TRBV2 and TRBJ2-1; D is unclear. The germline gives CDR1 SNHLY, CDR2 FYNNEI. Trimming took 1 base from V and 4 from J, leaving 8 bases between them. This CDR3 is 14 amino acids long. The full variable domain, in which reference TRBV2 and TRBJ2-1 provide the parts outside the CDR3, is EPEVTQTPSHQVTQMGQEVILRCVPISNHLYFYWYRQILGQKVEFLVSFYNNEISEKSEIFDDQFSVERPDGSNFTLKIRSTKLEDSAMYFCASSEVSRYNEQFFGPGTRLTVL.

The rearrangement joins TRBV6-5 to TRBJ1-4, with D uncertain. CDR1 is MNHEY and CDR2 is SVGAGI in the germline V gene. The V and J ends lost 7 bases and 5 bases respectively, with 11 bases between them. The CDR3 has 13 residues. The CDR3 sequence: CASNRDLNEKLFF. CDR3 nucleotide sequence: TGTGCCAGCAACCGGGATCTGAATGAAAAACTGTTTTTT.

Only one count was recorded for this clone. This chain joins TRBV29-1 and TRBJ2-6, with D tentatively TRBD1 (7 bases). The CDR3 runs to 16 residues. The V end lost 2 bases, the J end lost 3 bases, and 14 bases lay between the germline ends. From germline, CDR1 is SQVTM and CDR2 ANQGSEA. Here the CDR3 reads CSVESRGADGANVLTF. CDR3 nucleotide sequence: TGCAGCGTTGAAAGCAGGGGGGCGGATGGGGCCAACGTCCTGACTTTC.

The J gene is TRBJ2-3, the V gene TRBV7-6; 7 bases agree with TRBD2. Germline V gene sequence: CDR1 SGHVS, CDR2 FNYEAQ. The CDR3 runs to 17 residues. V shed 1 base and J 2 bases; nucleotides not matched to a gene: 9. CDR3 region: CASSLDPAGFNTDTQYF. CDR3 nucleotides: TGTGCCAGCAGCTTAGACCCAGCGGGATTTAACACAGATACGCAGTATTTT.

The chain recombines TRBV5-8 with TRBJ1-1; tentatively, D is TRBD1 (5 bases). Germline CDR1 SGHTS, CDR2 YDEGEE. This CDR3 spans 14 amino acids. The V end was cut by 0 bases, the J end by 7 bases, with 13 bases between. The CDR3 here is CASSLGGTSSEAFF. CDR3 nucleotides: TGTGCCAGCAGCTTGGGCGGGACTTCTAGTGAAGCTTTCTTT. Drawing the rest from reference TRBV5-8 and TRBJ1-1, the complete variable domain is EAGVTQSPTHLIKTRGQQATLRCSPISGHTSVYWYQQALGLGLQFLLWYDEGEERNRGNFPPRFSGRQFPNYSSELNVNALELEDSALYLCASSLGGTSSEAFFGQGTRLTVV.

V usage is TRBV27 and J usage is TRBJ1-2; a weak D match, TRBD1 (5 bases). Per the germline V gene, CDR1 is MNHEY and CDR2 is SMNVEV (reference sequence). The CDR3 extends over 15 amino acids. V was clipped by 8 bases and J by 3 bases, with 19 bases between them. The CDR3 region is CASSAGQRAHYGYTF. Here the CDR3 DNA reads TGTGCCAGCTCCGCGGGGCAGCGAGCTCACTATGGCTACACCTTC.